The 15 T cell receptor beta chains given below trace back to one sample, sequenced in a study of T cells in Graves' hyperthyroidism and ophthalmopathy. TCR beta CDR3 regions were amplified from RNA. First-round RT-PCR of the TCR CDR3 relied on the HTBI primer set. One entry per CDR3 protein, called by TCRdb with MiXCR from the multiplex PCR reads. Found here are 500,000 to 700,000 distinct CDR3 sequences, approximately 16% of them singletons; the top ten hold around 19%. Material: blood. These receptors originate from a woman between 18 and 29 years old with Graves' hyperthyroidism.

This clonotype appeared many times. This chain links TRBV5-6 with TRBJ2-5; TRBD1 matches at 7 bases. Trimming removed 4 bases from V and 2 bases from J; junction bases left unmatched: 11. The CDR3 consists of 16 residues. Germline V CDR1 and CDR2: SGHDT, YYEEEE. The CDR3 spells CASSHRGRSKQETQYF. In nucleotides, the CDR3 is TGTGCCAGCAGCCACAGGGGTAGGTCGAAGCAAGAGACCCAGTACTTC.

This clonotype was counted only a few times. A much larger clone sits a single nucleotide away, making a read error possible. A read error is likely, as this CDR3 ends without the conserved phenylalanine or tryptophan. The chain links TRBV11-2 to TRBJ1-1; tentatively, D is TRBD1 (5 bases). The CDR3 spans 14 residues. Germline V gene lookup returns CDR1 SGHAT and CDR2 FQNNGV. V was cut by 0 bases and J by 5 bases, with 10 bases left in between. CDR3 sequence reads: CASSLDRVGTEAFL. The DNA for the CDR3 is TGTGCCAGCAGCTTAGACAGGGTGGGAACTGAAGCTTTCCTT.

This chain connects TRBV20-1 to TRBJ2-2; 9 nucleotides match TRBD2. This CDR3 spans 13 amino acids. The V gene's germline CDR1 is DFQATT and CDR2 SNEGSKA (reference sequence). Unmatched junction bases numbered 4, after V lost 2 bases and J lost 9 bases. The CDR3, as DNA: TGCAGTGCTAGACTAGCGGGGAGAAGGGAGCTGTTTTTT. Its protein is CSARLAGRRELFF.

This clonotype was recorded a few times. The rearrangement links TRBV2 to TRBJ2-7, with a weak D call TRBD1 (7 bases). The germline V gene encodes CDR1 SNHLY and CDR2 FYNNEI. The ends were cut back, 0 bases at V and 0 bases at J, with 18 bases in the middle. The CDR3 is made up of 18 amino acids. The CDR3 DNA sequence: TGTGCCAGCAGTGAAGCGCTTGCAGGGGGGTTCCCCTCCTACGAGCAGTACTTC. Translated: CASSEALAGGFPSYEQYF. Full variable domain (rest looked up from reference TRBV2 and TRBJ2-7): EPEVTQTPSHQVTQMGQEVILRCVPISNHLYFYWYRQILGQKVEFLVSFYNNEISEKSEIFDDQFSVERPDGSNFTLKIRSTKLEDSAMYFCASSEALAGGFPSYEQYFGPGTRLTVT.

This clonotype was observed many times. The chain has TRBV28 and TRBJ2-5; 11 bases line up with TRBD2. This CDR3 region has 16 residues. Germline lookup yields CDR1 MDHEN and CDR2 SYDVKM. V gave up 5 bases and J gave up 5 bases; unmatched junction bases: 10. The CDR3 DNA is TGTGCCAGCAGTCCTGCAGGGACTAGCGGACGGGAGACCCAGTACTTC. Translated, it gives CASSPAGTSGRETQYF. The full variable domain, with the rest looked up from reference TRBV28 and TRBJ2-5, is DVKVTQSSRYLVKRTGEKVFLECVQDMDHENMFWYRQDPGLGLRLIYFSYDVKMKEKGDIPEGYSVSREKKERFSLILESASTNQTSMYLCASSPAGTSGRETQYFGPGTRLLVL.

In its sample, this clonotype was seen a few times. The chain couples TRBV28 to TRBJ1-2; no definite D call. The CDR3 is 12 residues long. CDR1 is MDHEN, CDR2 SYDVKM, per germline. The V gene lost 6 bases and the J gene lost 4 bases, with 9 bases spanning the gap. The CDR3 bases are TGTGCCAGCAGCCCGGGGTTCTATGGCTACACCTTC. Encoded protein: CASSPGFYGYTF.

The V call is TRBV5-4, the J call TRBJ2-3; 9 bases are shared with TRBD2. In germline, CDR1 is SGHNT, CDR2 YYREEE (reference sequence). There are 15 residues in the CDR3. Trimming at V came to 4 bases and at J to 7 bases, leaving 10 bases not matched to a gene. The CDR3 reads CASSPSLAGEYTQYF. DNA for the CDR3: TGTGCCAGCAGCCCGTCGTTAGCGGGGGAGTATACGCAGTATTTT.

This clonotype was found a few times. The chain recombines TRBV29-1 with TRBJ1-3, with 7 bases aligning to TRBD1. The length of the CDR3 is 15 residues. Germline loops: CDR1 SQVTM, CDR2 ANQGSEA. V gave up 3 bases and J gave up 1 base; unmatched junction bases: 6. The CDR3 sequence is CSVDTAGGSGNTIYF. In nucleotides, the CDR3 is TGCAGCGTTGACACAGCAGGGGGATCTGGAAACACCATATATTTT. The whole variable domain, remainder taken from reference TRBV29-1 and TRBJ1-3, is SAVISQKPSRDICQRGTSLTIQCQVDSQVTMMFWYRQQPGQSLTLIATANQGSEATYESGFVIDKFPISRPNLTFSTLTVSNMSPEDSSIYLCSVDTAGGSGNTIYFGEGSWLTVV.

This clonotype was observed a handful of times. This chain links TRBV19 with TRBJ2-2, with D tentatively TRBD2 (6 bases). The CDR3 runs to 15 residues. Germline V gene sequence: CDR1 LNHDA, CDR2 SQIVND (reference sequence). Between the trimmed V and J ends, which lost 10 bases and 3 bases, there was a span of 18 bases. The CDR3, as DNA: TGTGCCACCCTCTCGGGACTCACATACACCGGGGAGCTGTTTTTT. Amino acid sequence: CATLSGLTYTGELFF.

In this sample, this clonotype turned up many times. The chain joins TRBV10-3 to TRBJ1-1; the D gene is possibly TRBD1 (5 bases). V lost 6 bases and J 3 bases, leaving 14 bases between the germline ends. The CDR3 runs 14 residues. From germline, CDR1 is ENHRY and CDR2 SYGVKD. The CDR3 DNA is TGTGCCATCAGCGCCCTGGGGGGGGACACTGAAGCTTTCTTT. This gives the protein CAISALGGDTEAFF.

The rearrangement joins TRBV4-3 to TRBJ2-7; TRBD1 is a possible D gene (6 bases). Deletions cut 3 bases from V and 9 bases from J, with 21 bases between. Germline lookup yields CDR1 LGHNA and CDR2 YSLEER. The CDR3 extends over 15 amino acids. CDR3 protein: CASSQYTGFSGGQYF. CDR3 bases: TGCGCCAGCAGCCAGTACACAGGGTTCTCGGGCGGGCAGTACTTC.

The V and J genes are TRBV19 and TRBJ1-6; D gene uncertain. The CDR3 contains 14 residues. CDR1 and CDR2 (germline): LNHDA, SQIVND (reference sequence). V lost 6 bases to trimming and J lost 0 bases, with 6 bases between them. The CDR3 DNA follows: TGTGCCAGTAGCGGGAGCTCCTATAATTCACCCCTCCACTTT. Translation gives CASSGSSYNSPLHF.

The J gene is TRBJ2-1, the V gene TRBV9; unclear D gene. The CDR3 runs to 14 residues. Trimming shortened V by 0 bases and J by 4 bases, and 8 bases separated the two germline ends. Germline V gene lookup returns CDR1 SGDLS and CDR2 YYNGEE. The CDR3 DNA is TGTGCCAGCAGCGTAGTGCAGCTATACAATGAGCAGTTCTTC. As protein: CASSVVQLYNEQFF.

This clonotype was recorded at least ten times. This chain connects TRBV24-1 to TRBJ1-5; tentative D call: TRBD1 (5 bases). Germline values: CDR1 KGHDR, CDR2 SFDVKD. With 9 bases removed from V and 4 bases from J, the gap between germline ends came to 15 bases. The CDR3 sequence is 14 residues long. The CDR3 reads CATGDVGVNQPQHF. CDR3 DNA sequence: TGTGCCACCGGCGACGTAGGGGTTAATCAGCCCCAGCATTTT.

This clonotype was counted at least ten times. The rearrangement joins TRBV11-2 to TRBJ2-1; D might be TRBD1 or TRBD2, each matching 6 bases. The V end was cut by 2 bases, the J end by 8 bases, with 16 bases between. The germline V gene has CDR1 SGHAT and CDR2 FQNNGV. The CDR3 is 15 amino acids. The CDR3 is CASSLLVVGGDEQFF. The CDR3 nucleotides are TGTGCCAGCAGCTTATTGGTGGTGGGGGGCGATGAGCAGTTCTTC. The variable domain in full, with the rest retrieved from reference TRBV11-2 and TRBJ2-1, is EAGVAQSPRYKIIEKRQSVAFWCNPISGHATLYWYQQILGQGPKLLIQFQNNGVVDDSQLPKDRFSAERLKGVDSTLKIQPAKLEDSAVYLCASSLLVVGGDEQFFGPGTRLTVL.